This TCR beta chain was retrieved from a study of OX40 agonist ivuxolimab in advanced cancers. Findings and limits, study-wide: The average count of expanded clones was higher among CD8+ T cells than among CD4+.

The protocol was immunoSEQ multiplex PCR, while the TCRdb copy is restricted to in-frame clones and leaves out a portion. The sample records about 150,000 clones, 90% being singletons. In this sample, this clone turned up once. Its antigen is undetermined. Germline assignment: CDR1 SGHRS and CDR2 YFSETQ. This CDR3 region has 15 residues. Trimming took 4 bases from V and 4 from J; bases not matched to a gene: 9. The source is an adult with an advanced solid tumor such as melanoma, head and neck, liver or kidney cancer. The source was CD4+ or CD8+ T cells sorted from blood, collected in a trial of the OX40 agonist ivuxolimab. The chain recombines TRBV5-1 with TRBJ2-3, with TRBD2 matching 7 bases. The DNA for the CDR3 is TGCGCCAGCAGCCTGGGGGGTAGCGGGCCAGATACGCAGTATTTT. Protein: CASSLGGSGPDTQYF.